The present T cell receptor beta chain was sequenced within a study of T cells after yellow fever vaccination. Study results and limitations: CD4 and CD8 compartments shared a small share of clonotypes.

5'RACE template switching produced TCR cDNA carrying a universal primer site and UMIs. TCRdb re-called the 5' RACE reads through MiXCR, storing one row per CDR3 protein. The table has some 670,000 distinct CDR3 sequences, around an eighth seen once. The CDR3 contains 14 residues. V dropped 0 bases and J dropped 8 bases, with 16 bases sitting between them. CDR1 and CDR2 from the germline V gene are DFQATT and SNEGSKA (reference sequence). In regard to this clonotype: Its antigen is unidentified.

This TCR was recovered from a man aged 25-45 years who received the YFV17D yellow fever vaccine. Sequencing was performed on PBMCs, taken on the day of the yellow fever booster vaccination. This chain uses TRBV20-1 with TRBJ1-2; tentatively, D is TRBD1 (5 bases). The CDR3 reads CSARDTDSPFGYTF. Here the CDR3 DNA reads TGCAGTGCTAGAGATACTGACAGTCCTTTCGGCTACACCTTC.